This is a list of T cell receptor beta chains from one sample in a study of T-cell reconstitution after alpha-beta-depleted transplantation in children. TCRdb processed the PCR reads anew with MiXCR; each CDR3 protein has one entry. The profile shows 780,000 or so distinct CDR3 sequences, 16% of them singletons. The source material was PBMCs, mostly from graft donor cells, sampled 360 days after TCRalphabeta/CD19-depleted stem cell transplant. These receptors came from a male patient aged 5 to 17 who had a stem cell transplant for acute lymphoblastic leukemia, so the T cells may come from the graft donor. The CDR3 runs from the conserved cysteine through the conserved F or W. Each record gives: CDR3 length, V gene, J gene, clone size, D gene, CDR3 protein, CDR3 DNA. D genes are given only for firm matches. Clone size is not always given. Where it is, it says once, few, many or a class for expanded clones.

16,TRBV5-6,TRBJ2-1,few,TRBD2,CASSPDSSGIGGEQFF,TGTGCCAGCAGCCCCGACTCTAGCGGGATTGGAGGTGAGCAGTTCTTC
14,TRBV12-3/TRBV12-4,TRBJ2-3,NA,TRBD1,CASSGQGFTDTQYF,TGTGCCAGCTCGGGACAGGGGTTCACAGATACGCAGTATTTT
17,TRBV25-1,TRBJ2-6,NA,TRBD1,CASSPRDRCSGANVLTF,TGTGCCAGCAGCCCCCGGGACAGGTGCTCTGGGGCCAACGTCCTGACTTTC
15,TRBV7-9,TRBJ2-7,NA,NA,CASSLEVRVEYEQYF,TGTGCCAGCAGCTTAGAGGTCAGGGTCGAGTACGAGCAGTACTTC
15,TRBV7-3,TRBJ2-1,many,NA,CASSLGDAPYNEQFF,TGTGCCAGCAGCTTAGGGGACGCTCCCTACAATGAGCAGTTCTTC
14,TRBV20-1,TRBJ2-3,NA,TRBD2,CSARTSGRSDTQYF,TGCAGTGCTAGGACTAGCGGGAGGTCAGATACGCAGTATTTT
13,TRBV20-1,TRBJ1-5,NA,NA,CSARVRFNQPQHF,TGCAGTGCTAGAGTCCGCTTTAATCAGCCCCAGCATTTT
17,TRBV5-1,TRBJ2-1,NA,NA,CASSGTQRFSSYNEQFF,TGCGCCAGCAGCGGGACCCAGCGGTTTAGCTCCTACAATGAGCAGTTCTTC
15,TRBV3-1,TRBJ1-1,NA,NA,CASSQGQAQNTEAFF,TGTGCCAGCAGCCAAGGACAGGCCCAGAACACTGAAGCTTTCTTT
18,TRBV9,TRBJ2-1,once,TRBD2,CASSTRPGRGSSYNEQFF,TGTGCCAGCAGCACCCGACCAGGGCGCGGGAGCTCCTACAATGAGCAGTTCTTC
14,TRBV5-1,TRBJ1-1,NA,TRBD1,CASSRDSYYTEAFF,TGCGCCAGCTCCCGGGACAGCTATTACACTGAAGCTTTCTTT
17,TRBV28,TRBJ1-5,NA,NA,CASRSPAGPGAGQPQHF,TGTGCCAGCAGATCCCCGGCAGGGCCAGGGGCTGGGCAGCCCCAGCATTTT
15,TRBV6-2/TRBV6-3,TRBJ2-1,once,TRBD1,CASRKTGGWYNEQFF,TGTGCCAGCAGAAAAACAGGGGGGTGGTACAATGAGCAGTTCTTC
14,TRBV20-1,TRBJ1-5,NA,NA,CSALRGTGDQPQHF,TGCAGTGCCCTTAGAGGCACGGGGGATCAGCCCCAGCATTTT
16,TRBV27,TRBJ2-5,few,TRBD1,CASSPSPPDREETQYF,TGTGCCAGCAGTCCTAGCCCCCCCGACAGGGAGGAGACCCAGTACTTC
16,TRBV5-6,TRBJ2-7,NA,NA,CASSEYFRDGLYEQYF,TGTGCCAGCAGCGAGTACTTCCGGGACGGACTCTACGAGCAGTACTTC
17,TRBV11-2,TRBJ2-5,NA,NA,CASSIRLRRGNQETQYF,TGTGCCAGCAGCATAAGGCTCCGACGGGGCAACCAAGAGACCCAGTACTTC
16,TRBV27,TRBJ2-7,few,NA,CASSLKGLPGGYEQYF,TGTGCCAGCAGTTTGAAGGGACTTCCAGGTGGCTACGAGCAGTACTTC
16,TRBV20-1,TRBJ2-5,few,NA,CSARDVAEGYQETQYF,TGCAGTGCTAGAGATGTGGCGGAGGGGTACCAAGAGACCCAGTACTTC
17,TRBV5-1,TRBJ2-2,many,TRBD2,CASSLWLAGAGAGELFF,TGCGCCAGCAGCTTGTGGCTAGCGGGAGCGGGCGCCGGGGAGCTGTTTTTT
14,TRBV7-9,TRBJ2-5,NA,TRBD2,CASRRTAGVETQYF,TGTGCCAGCAGAAGGACAGCGGGAGTAGAGACCCAGTACTTC
14,TRBV19,TRBJ1-5,NA,NA,CASSIGGTNQPQHF,TGTGCCAGTAGTATAGGAGGGACGAATCAGCCCCAGCATTTT
15,TRBV10-2,TRBJ2-1,few,TRBD1,CASVDETGRYNEQFF,TGCGCCAGCGTTGATGAGACAGGGAGATACAATGAGCAGTTCTTC
15,TRBV7-8,TRBJ2-7,few,TRBD1,CASSLARDRVGEQYF,TGTGCCAGCAGCTTAGCGAGGGACAGGGTTGGTGAGCAGTACTTC
17,TRBV6-1,TRBJ2-7,few,TRBD1,CASSEPLNRGPTYEQYF,TGTGCCAGCAGTGAACCCTTAAACAGGGGGCCAACCTACGAGCAGTACTTC
14,TRBV18,TRBJ2-3,many,NA,CASSRATSTDTQYF,TGTGCCAGCTCTCGAGCGACTAGCACAGATACGCAGTATTTT
13,TRBV12-3/TRBV12-4,TRBJ2-1,NA,NA,CASTSGLPKEQFF,TGTGCCAGCACCTCGGGACTCCCGAAGGAGCAGTTCTTC
13,TRBV6-1,TRBJ2-7,few,NA,CASSEEFSYEQYF,TGTGCCAGCAGTGAAGAGTTCTCTTACGAGCAGTACTTC
18,TRBV11-3,TRBJ2-1,NA,TRBD2,CASSLGTSGRAVLNEQFF,TGTGCCAGCAGCTTAGGGACTAGCGGGAGGGCCGTTTTGAATGAGCAGTTCTTC
18,TRBV7-3,TRBJ2-2,few,NA,CASSLTARTSLNTGELFF,TGTGCCAGCAGCTTAACGGCCAGGACCTCTCTGAACACCGGGGAGCTGTTTTTT
14,TRBV5-1,TRBJ2-1,NA,NA,CASREESSYNEQFF,TGCGCCAGCAGAGAGGAGAGCTCCTACAATGAGCAGTTCTTC
16,TRBV19,TRBJ2-7,NA,NA,CASSIAVGTYSYEQYF,TGTGCCAGTAGTATAGCGGTCGGGACATACTCCTACGAGCAGTACTTC
17,TRBV7-9,TRBJ2-6,NA,NA,CASSLGLRTAGANVLTF,TGTGCCAGCAGCTTAGGCTTGAGGACGGCTGGGGCCAACGTCCTGACTTTC
13,TRBV12-3/TRBV12-4,TRBJ2-5,many,NA,CASSLGRRETQYF,TGTGCCAGCAGTTTAGGGAGACGAGAGACCCAGTACTTC
18,TRBV11-2,TRBJ2-1,NA,NA,CASSLRVGRRSSYNEQFF,TGTGCCAGCAGCTTACGAGTAGGCAGGAGGAGCTCCTACAATGAGCAGTTCTTC
14,TRBV5-1,TRBJ1-2,few,NA,CASRELLANYGYTF,TGCGCCAGCCGGGAGCTGTTAGCTAACTATGGCTACACCTTC
13,TRBV12-3/TRBV12-4,TRBJ1-2,few,TRBD1,CASSLSAGGGYTF,TGTGCCAGCAGTTTGTCGGCAGGGGGAGGCTACACCTTC
15,TRBV7-8,TRBJ2-1,few,NA,CASSLVEPPYNEQFF,TGTGCCAGCAGCTTGGTAGAGCCCCCCTACAATGAGCAGTTCTTC
18,TRBV4-1,TRBJ1-4,few,NA,CASSQDGTGSMVGEKLFF,TGCGCCAGCAGCCAAGATGGAACAGGGTCAATGGTAGGGGAAAAACTGTTTTTT
15,TRBV5-1,TRBJ2-1,many,TRBD2,CASSSSGRDYNEQFF,TGCGCCAGCAGCTCTAGCGGGAGGGATTACAATGAGCAGTTCTTC
15,TRBV4-1,TRBJ2-5,NA,TRBD2,CASSQRGLFQETQYF,TGCGCCAGCAGCCAAAGGGGACTATTCCAAGAGACCCAGTACTTC